A single sample gave rise to the 14 T cell receptor beta chains below, sequenced in a study of vaccination and CD4 T cells after COVID-19. Their target antigens are unknown. Treatment defined: roughly ten-day PBMC culture with coronavirus spike peptide pools or control peptides (ViraFEST assay). CD4+ T cells that had been cultured provided DNA sequenced with the Oncomine TCR Beta short-read assay. TCRdb redid the calling of the PCR reads with MiXCR, one entry per CDR3 protein. Among under 25,000 distinct CDR3 sequences listed, roughly 23% were seen once. The sample taken for sequencing was cultured CD4+ T cells from blood. The source of these receptors is a human donor with COVID-19.

The gene calls are TRBV19 and TRBJ1-3; 10 bases are a match to TRBD1. The J segment lost 1 base and the V segment lost 6 bases, leaving 3 bases of the junction unmatched. The germline V gene has CDR1 LNHDA and CDR2 SQIVND (reference sequence). The CDR3 has 15 residues. CDR3 sequence: CASRRDRGSGNTIYF. For the CDR3, the DNA is TGTGCCAGTAGAAGGGACAGGGGATCTGGAAACACCATATATTTT.

On this clonotype itself: A junction end diverges from the germline sequence, so it may reflect a read error. The chain employs TRBV7-2 and TRBJ1-1, with TRBD1 matching over 7 bases. The germline V gene encodes CDR1 SGHTA and CDR2 FQGNSA. This CDR3 comprises 15 residues. The CDR3 coding sequence is TGTGCCGGCAGCCTAGATGGACAGGCGAACACTGAAGCTTTCTTT. As protein: CAGSLDGQANTEAFF.

In this sample, this clonotype turned up a few times. This chain joins TRBV28 and TRBJ2-2; D remains unclear. V was clipped by 3 bases and J by 3 bases, with 5 bases between them. The CDR3 sequence is 13 residues long. The germline gives CDR1 MDHEN, CDR2 SYDVKM. CDR3 nucleotide sequence: TGTGCCAGCAGTTTCGCCGACACCGGGGAGCTGTTTTTT. It yields the protein CASSFADTGELFF.

The chain uses TRBV7-9 and TRBJ2-7, with 9 bases aligning to TRBD1. The CDR3 covers 14 residues. With V trimmed by 3 bases and J by 3 bases, 3 bases remained unmatched. CDR1 is SEHNR and CDR2 is FQNEAQ in the germline V gene (reference sequence). This CDR3 is CASSFGQGIYEQYF. The CDR3 DNA reads as TGTGCCAGCAGCTTTGGACAGGGGATCTACGAGCAGTACTTC.

The chain couples TRBV6-1 to TRBJ2-5; 7 nucleotides align to TRBD1. Germline V CDR1 and CDR2: MNHNS, SASEGT. Trimming at V came to 8 bases and at J to 5 bases, leaving 20 bases not matched to a gene. The CDR3 has 17 amino acids. The CDR3 sequence: CASGTTREGGAEETQYF. The CDR3 DNA reads TGTGCCAGCGGTACCACCCGGGAAGGGGGCGCAGAGGAGACCCAGTACTTC.

The chain joins TRBV9 to TRBJ1-1; maybe TRBD1 (6 bases). Between the trimmed V and J ends, which lost 4 bases and 0 bases, there was a span of 13 bases. Germline V CDR1 and CDR2: SGDLS, YYNGEE. The CDR3 is 15 residues long. The CDR3 region is CASSPRQGLNTEAFF. CDR3 DNA: TGTGCCAGCAGCCCGAGGCAGGGGCTGAACACTGAAGCTTTCTTT. Based on the CDR3 plus reference TRBV9 and TRBJ1-1, the full variable domain is DSGVTQTPKHLITATGQRVTLRCSPRSGDLSVYWYQQSLDQGLQFLIQYYNGEERAKGNILERFSAQQFPDLHSELNLSSLELGDSALYFCASSPRQGLNTEAFFGQGTRLTVV.

V gene TRBV6-2 or TRBV6-3 combines with J gene TRBJ1-5; TRBD1 aligns across 8 bases. Germline V gene data show CDR1 as MNHEY and CDR2 as SVGEGT. CDR3 length: 15 residues. Losses at the gene ends were 10 bases for V and 4 bases for J; bases not matched to a gene: 12. CDR3 sequence reads: CATTSGGKGNQPQHF. CDR3 coding DNA: TGTGCCACCACTTCAGGGGGCAAGGGGAATCAGCCCCAGCATTTT.

This clonotype occurred a few times. The CDR3 spells CASSPRTGLNTEAFF. The CDR3, as DNA: TGTGCCAGCAGCCCTCGGACAGGGCTGAACACTGAAGCTTTCTTT. J is TRBJ1-1 and V is TRBV7-2, with 8 bases fitting TRBD1. The V gene end was trimmed by 5 bases and the J gene end by 0 bases; junction bases not matched to a gene: 5. The CDR3 is made up of 15 amino acids. Germline V gene data show CDR1 as SGHTA and CDR2 as FQGNSA.

This clonotype rates as medium-sized. This chain links TRBV11-2 with TRBJ1-5; the match to TRBD1 covers 8 bases. V shed 2 bases, J shed 6 bases, and the junction held 3 bases outside the gene matches. The germline CDR1 and CDR2 sequences are SGHAT and FQNNGV. This CDR3 comprises 14 residues. CDR3 in amino acids: CASSLPGGGQPQHF. The CDR3 nucleotides are TGTGCCAGCAGCTTACCAGGGGGCGGTCAGCCCCAGCATTTT.

This sequence joins TRBV5-1 and TRBJ2-5; D unresolved. CDR1 and CDR2 (germline): SGHRS, YFSETQ. CDR3 size: 13 residues. The ends were cut back, 2 bases at V and 0 bases at J, with 5 bases in the middle. The CDR3 is CASSFQDQETQYF. The CDR3 DNA reads as TGCGCCAGCAGCTTCCAAGACCAAGAGACCCAGTACTTC. The full variable domain, with the rest looked up from reference TRBV5-1 and TRBJ2-5, is KAGVTQTPRYLIKTRGQQVTLSCSPISGHRSVSWYQQTPGQGLQFLFEYFSETQRNKGNFPGRFSGRQFSNSRSEMNVSTLELGDSALYLCASSFQDQETQYFGPGTRLLVL.

The V gene is TRBV6-5, the J gene TRBJ2-5; D remains unclear. The length of the CDR3 is 14 residues. CDR1 and CDR2 from the germline V gene are MNHEY and SVGAGI. The V end was cut by 2 bases, the J end by 5 bases, with 12 bases between. DNA for the CDR3: TGTGCCAGCAGTTACAATTATGGGCGGGAGACCCAGTACTTC. As protein: CASSYNYGRETQYF.

The rearrangement joins TRBV27 to TRBJ1-5; D might be TRBD1 (5 bases). V shed 8 bases and J shed 2 bases, with 13 bases lying between them. Germline V gene data show CDR1 as MNHEY and CDR2 as SMNVEV (reference sequence). CDR3 size: 14 residues. In DNA, the CDR3 is TGTGCCAGCGGGGCCACCTTGGGCAATCAGCCCCAGCATTTT. This sequence encodes CASGATLGNQPQHF.

By frequency in the sample, this clonotype is medium-sized (0.01 to 0.1%). The chain uses TRBV20-1 and TRBJ1-6, with no clear D. The V gene's germline CDR1 is DFQATT and CDR2 SNEGSKA (reference sequence). Trimming took 5 bases from V and 10 from J, leaving 15 bases between them. The CDR3 totals 13 residues. The CDR3 protein is CSAGTAVRSPLHF. For the CDR3, the DNA is TGCAGTGCTGGCACCGCTGTCCGCTCACCCCTCCACTTT.

The table lists this clonotype with a few counts. V and J are TRBV6-5 and TRBJ1-1; the D is unclear. This CDR3 has 16 amino acids. V was cut by 0 bases and J by 0 bases, with 11 bases left in between. In germline, CDR1 is MNHEY, CDR2 SVGAGI. The CDR3 sequence: CASSYSSSAMNTEAFF. CDR3 sequence (DNA): TGTGCCAGCAGTTACTCGAGCAGCGCGATGAACACTGAAGCTTTCTTT.